Below, 5 T cell receptor beta chains from the same sample are listed, as sequenced in a study of blood T cell repertoires in COVID-19. Assay used: immunoSEQ multiplex PCR; TCRdb lists only in-frame clones, some missing. The table lists 120,000 to 150,000 clones, roughly 89% of them singletons. Sequences were obtained from peripheral blood. Receptors were obtained from a woman aged 40 to 50 with acute or convalescent COVID-19.

The chain joins TRBV7-2 to TRBJ1-3, with no clear D. The CDR3 has 14 residues. CDR1 and CDR2 (germline): SGHTA, FQGNSA. The V gene lost 1 base and the J gene lost 4 bases, with 8 bases spanning the gap. CDR3 region: CASSLGGSGNTIYF. The CDR3 bases are TGTGCCAGCAGCTTAGGCGGGTCAGGAAACACCATATATTTT.

This rearrangement joins TRBV30 to TRBJ2-7; 14 positions match TRBD2. V trimming: 2 bases; J trimming: 3 bases; junction bases outside the gene matches: 15. The CDR3 is 19 residues long. From germline, CDR1 is GTSNPN and CDR2 SVGIG (reference sequence). The CDR3 reads CAWSPRTSGRPVYGYEQYF. The DNA for the CDR3 is TGTGCCTGGAGTCCTCGGACTAGCGGGAGGCCAGTCTACGGCTACGAGCAGTACTTC.

V usage is TRBV5-8 and J usage is TRBJ2-7, with a weak D call TRBD1 (6 bases). The V end lost 1 base, the J end lost 12 bases, and 11 bases lay between the germline ends. This CDR3 is built from 11 residues. CDR1 is SGHTS, CDR2 YDEGEE, per germline. The chain's CDR3 is CASSLRGTLYF. CDR3 coding DNA: TGTGCCAGCAGCTTGAGGGGGACCTTGTACTTC.

The chain links TRBV6-2 or TRBV6-3 to TRBJ2-1; D is possibly TRBD2 (6 bases). The germline V gene has CDR1 MNHEY and CDR2 SVGEGT. V was cut by 5 bases and J by 0 bases, with 8 bases left in between. The CDR3 covers 14 residues. This chain's CDR3 is CASSLSGSYNEQFF. The CDR3 DNA is TGTGCCAGCAGTCTTAGCGGCTCCTACAATGAGCAGTTCTTC.

This chain connects TRBV19 to TRBJ1-5, with D uncertain. The CDR3 runs 14 residues. Germline V gene lookup returns CDR1 LNHDA and CDR2 SQIVND (reference sequence). V lost 1 base, J lost 4 bases, and 8 bases lay in between. CDR3 protein: CASSIGALNQPQHF. The CDR3 nucleotides are TGTGCCAGTAGTATAGGGGCCCTTAATCAGCCCCAGCATTTT.